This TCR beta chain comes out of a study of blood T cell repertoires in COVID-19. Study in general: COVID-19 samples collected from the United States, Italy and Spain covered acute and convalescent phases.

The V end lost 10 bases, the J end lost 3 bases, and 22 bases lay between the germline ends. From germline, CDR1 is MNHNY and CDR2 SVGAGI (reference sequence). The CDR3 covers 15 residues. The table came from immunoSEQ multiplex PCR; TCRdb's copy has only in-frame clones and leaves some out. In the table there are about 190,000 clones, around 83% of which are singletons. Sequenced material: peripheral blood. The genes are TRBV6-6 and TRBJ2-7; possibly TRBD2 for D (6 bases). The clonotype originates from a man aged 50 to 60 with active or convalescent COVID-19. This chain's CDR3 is CATHLGLTNFYEQYF. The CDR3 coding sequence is TGTGCCACTCACCTCGGACTAACAAATTTCTACGAGCAGTACTTC.